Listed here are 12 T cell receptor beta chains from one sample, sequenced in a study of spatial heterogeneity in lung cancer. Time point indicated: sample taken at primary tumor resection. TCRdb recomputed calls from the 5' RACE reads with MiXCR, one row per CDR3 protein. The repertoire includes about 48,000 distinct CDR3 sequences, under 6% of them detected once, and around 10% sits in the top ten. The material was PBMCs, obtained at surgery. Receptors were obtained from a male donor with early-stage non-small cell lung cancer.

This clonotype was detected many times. CDR3 DNA sequence: TGCAGTGCTAGGGTGGGCGGAAACACAGATACGCAGTATTTT. Translating it yields CSARVGGNTDTQYF. This chain joins TRBV20-1 and TRBJ2-3; D not certain. The CDR3 has 14 residues. V gave up 3 bases and J gave up 2 bases, with 12 bases separating them. Germline values: CDR1 DFQATT, CDR2 SNEGSKA (reference sequence).

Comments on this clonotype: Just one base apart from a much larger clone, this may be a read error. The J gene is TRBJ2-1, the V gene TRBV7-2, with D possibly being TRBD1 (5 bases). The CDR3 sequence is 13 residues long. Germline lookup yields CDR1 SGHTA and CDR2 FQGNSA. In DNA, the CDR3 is TGTGCCAGCAGCTTAAACGAGGACAATGAGCGGTTCTTC. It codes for CASSLNEDNERFF.

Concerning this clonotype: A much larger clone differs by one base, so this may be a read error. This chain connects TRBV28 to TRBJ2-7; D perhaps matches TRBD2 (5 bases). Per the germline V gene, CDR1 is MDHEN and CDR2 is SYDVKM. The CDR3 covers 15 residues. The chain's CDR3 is CVSSLERVYTYEQYF. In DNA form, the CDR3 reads TGTGTCAGCAGTTTAGAGAGGGTTTACACCTACGAGCAGTACTTC. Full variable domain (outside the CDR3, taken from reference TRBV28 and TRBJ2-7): DVKVTQSSRYLVKRTGEKVFLECVQDMDHENMFWYRQDPGLGLRLIYFSYDVKMKEKGDIPEGYSVSREKKERFSLILESASTNQTSMYLCVSSLERVYTYEQYFGPGTRLTVT.

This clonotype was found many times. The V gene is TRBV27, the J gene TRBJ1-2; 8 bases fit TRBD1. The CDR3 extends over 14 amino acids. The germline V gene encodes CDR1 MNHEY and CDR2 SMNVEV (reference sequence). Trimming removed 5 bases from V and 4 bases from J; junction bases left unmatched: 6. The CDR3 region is CASSADRGGYGYTF. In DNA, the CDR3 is TGTGCCAGCAGTGCCGACAGGGGCGGCTATGGCTACACCTTC.

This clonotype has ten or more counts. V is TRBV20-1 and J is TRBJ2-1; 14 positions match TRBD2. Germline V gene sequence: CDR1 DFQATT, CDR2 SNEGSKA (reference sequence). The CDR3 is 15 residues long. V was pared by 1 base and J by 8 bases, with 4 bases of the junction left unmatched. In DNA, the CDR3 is TGCAGTGCTAGAGTCGGGACTAGCGGGAGCGATGAGCAGTTCTTC. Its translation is CSARVGTSGSDEQFF.

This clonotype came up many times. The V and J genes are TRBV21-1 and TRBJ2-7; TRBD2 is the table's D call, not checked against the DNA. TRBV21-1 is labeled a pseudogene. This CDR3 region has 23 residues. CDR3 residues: CASSKVTDFPRQPGLAGIYEQYF. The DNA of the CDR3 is TGTGCCAGCAGCAAAGTTACCGACTTTCCCCGCCAACCGGGACTAGCGGGGATCTACGAGCAGTACTTC.

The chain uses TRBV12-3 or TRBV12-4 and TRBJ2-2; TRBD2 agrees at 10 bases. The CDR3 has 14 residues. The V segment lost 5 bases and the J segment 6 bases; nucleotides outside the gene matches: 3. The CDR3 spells CASSLLAGAGELFF. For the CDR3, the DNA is TGTGCCAGCAGTCTCCTAGCGGGAGCCGGGGAGCTGTTTTTT.

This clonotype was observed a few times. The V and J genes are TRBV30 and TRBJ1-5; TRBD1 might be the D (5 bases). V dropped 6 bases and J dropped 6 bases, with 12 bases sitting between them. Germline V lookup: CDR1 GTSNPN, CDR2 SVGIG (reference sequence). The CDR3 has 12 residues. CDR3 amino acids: CACSQGSQPQHF. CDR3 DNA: TGTGCCTGTAGCCAGGGATCTCAGCCCCAGCATTTT.

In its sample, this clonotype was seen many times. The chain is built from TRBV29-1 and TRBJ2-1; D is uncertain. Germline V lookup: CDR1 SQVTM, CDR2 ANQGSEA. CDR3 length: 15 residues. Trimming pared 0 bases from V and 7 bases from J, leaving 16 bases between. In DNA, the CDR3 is TGCAGCGTTGAAGATCTGGCGTTGGCCGGAAATGAGCAGTTCTTC. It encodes CSVEDLALAGNEQFF.

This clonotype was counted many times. In DNA, the CDR3 is TGTGCCACCGCCCCTCGGACGTACTCCTACGAGCAGTACTTC. Its translation is CATAPRTYSYEQYF. The V call is TRBV28, the J call TRBJ2-7; D gene unclear. V lost 10 bases and J 0 bases, leaving 16 bases between the germline ends. The CDR3 totals 14 residues. Germline V gene data show CDR1 as MDHEN and CDR2 as SYDVKM. The full variable domain, its missing parts supplied by reference TRBV28 and TRBJ2-7, is DVKVTQSSRYLVKRTGEKVFLECVQDMDHENMFWYRQDPGLGLRLIYFSYDVKMKEKGDIPEGYSVSREKKERFSLILESASTNQTSMYLCATAPRTYSYEQYFGPGTRLTVT.

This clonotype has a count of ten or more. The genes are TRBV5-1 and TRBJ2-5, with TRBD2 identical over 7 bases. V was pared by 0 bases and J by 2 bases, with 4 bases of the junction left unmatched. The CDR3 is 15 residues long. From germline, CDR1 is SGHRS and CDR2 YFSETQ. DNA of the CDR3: TGCGCCAGCAGCTTGGACCCCGGGGGGCAAGAGACCCAGTACTTC. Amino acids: CASSLDPGGQETQYF.

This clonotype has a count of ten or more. The CDR3: CAWSVRPISGNTIYF. CDR3 coding DNA: TGTGCCTGGAGTGTACGCCCAATCTCTGGAAACACCATATATTTT. The chain combines TRBV30 with TRBJ1-3; D ambiguous. The CDR3 contains 15 residues. V lost 0 bases, J lost 0 bases, and 9 bases lay in between. Germline V gene data show CDR1 as GTSNPN and CDR2 as SVGIG (reference sequence).